This record looks at one TCR beta chain sequence and its context. The sample originates from a study of OX40 agonist ivuxolimab in advanced cancers. The repertoire was sequenced with immunoSEQ multiplex PCR; TCRdb's copy has only in-frame clones and lacks some. The data hold 45,000 to 60,000 clones, with around four fifths observed a single time. Germline V gives CDR1 MDHEN, CDR2 SYDVKM. V lost 2 bases and J lost 2, with 16 bases in between. This CDR3 spans 17 amino acids. The sample was CD4+ or CD8+ T cells sorted from blood, taken in a trial of the OX40 agonist ivuxolimab. The source is an adult with an advanced solid tumor such as melanoma, head and neck, liver or kidney cancer. This rearrangement joins TRBV28 to TRBJ1-5; D perhaps matches TRBD1 (5 bases). The CDR3 coding sequence is TGTGCCAGCAGTTTAGGGGGTTGGGTCGCCGGCAATCAGCCCCAGCATTTT. Protein product: CASSLGGWVAGNQPQHF. The full variable domain, its missing parts supplied by reference TRBV28 and TRBJ1-5, is DVKVTQSSRYLVKRTGEKVFLECVQDMDHENMFWYRQDPGLGLRLIYFSYDVKMKEKGDIPEGYSVSREKKERFSLILESASTNQTSMYLCASSLGGWVAGNQPQHFGDGTRLSIL.